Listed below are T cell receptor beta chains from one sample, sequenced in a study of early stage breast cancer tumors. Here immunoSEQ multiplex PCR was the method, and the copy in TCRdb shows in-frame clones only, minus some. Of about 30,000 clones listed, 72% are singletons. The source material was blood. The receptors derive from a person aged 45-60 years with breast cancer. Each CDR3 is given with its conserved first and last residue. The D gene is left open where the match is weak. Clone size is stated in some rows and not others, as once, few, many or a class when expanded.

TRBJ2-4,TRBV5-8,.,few,TGTGCCAGCAGCTGGACTAACATTCAGTACTTC,CASSWTNIQYF
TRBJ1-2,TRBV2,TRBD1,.,TGTGCCAGCAGCCAGGGGTTCGGTAGGGGGCAGGGGTACTATGGCTACACCTTC,CASSQGFGRGQGYYGYTF
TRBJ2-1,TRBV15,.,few,TGTGCCACCAGCAGAGATGGTCGGGAGCAGTTCTTC,CATSRDGREQFF
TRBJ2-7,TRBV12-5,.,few,TGTGCTAGTGGTGATAGCAGAGAGCAGTACTTC,CASGDSREQYF
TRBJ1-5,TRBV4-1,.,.,TGCGCCAGCAGCCAAGATCTGATGGGATCCTATCAGCCCCAGCATTTT,CASSQDLMGSYQPQHF
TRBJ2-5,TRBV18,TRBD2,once,TGTGCCAGCTCACTCGGAACGTTGACTAGCGGACAAGAGACCCAGTACTTC,CASSLGTLTSGQETQYF
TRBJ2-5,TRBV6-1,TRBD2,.,TGTGCCAGCAGTGAACAGGCGGGGGGCCAAGAGACCCAGTACTTC,CASSEQAGGQETQYF
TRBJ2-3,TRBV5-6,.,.,TGTGCCAGCAGCATGCCCAATCCGGGGGATACGCAGTATTTT,CASSMPNPGDTQYF
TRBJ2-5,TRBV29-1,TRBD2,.,TGCAGCGTTGAGGGGGCGGGAGGCCGCCAAGAGACCCAGTACTTC,CSVEGAGGRQETQYF
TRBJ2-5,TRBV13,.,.,TGTGCCAGCAGCTTAGGCGGGAGTGAGACCCAGTACTTC,CASSLGGSETQYF
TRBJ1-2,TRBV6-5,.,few,TGTGCCAGCAGTTTGGACGCGCGGGACTATGGCTACACCTTC,CASSLDARDYGYTF
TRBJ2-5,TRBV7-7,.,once,TGTGCTAGCAGCTTAGAGGTCCTAGAGGTGGAGGGGACAGTTCAAGAGACCCAGTACTTC,CASSLEVLEVEGTVQETQYF
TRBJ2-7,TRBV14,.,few,TGTGCCAGCAGCCAAGGGCACGGGACCTACGAGCAGTACTTC,CASSQGHGTYEQYF
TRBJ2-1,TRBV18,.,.,TGTGCCAGCTCACCCCGGGACGGTAGCTCCTACAATGAGCAGTTCTTC,CASSPRDGSSYNEQFF
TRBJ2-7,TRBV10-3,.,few,TGTGCCAGCAAAACAGGGTCCTACGAGCAGTACTTC,CASKTGSYEQYF
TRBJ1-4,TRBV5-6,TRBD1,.,TGTGCCAGCAGCTGGGACAGGGAGGAAAAACTGTTTTTT,CASSWDREEKLFF
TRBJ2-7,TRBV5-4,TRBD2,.,TGTGCCAGCAGCATCGGACTAGCGGCCTACGAGCAGTACTTC,CASSIGLAAYEQYF
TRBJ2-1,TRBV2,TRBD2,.,TGTGCCAGCAGGCCTACTAGCGGGTCCTACAATGAGCAGTTCTTC,CASRPTSGSYNEQFF
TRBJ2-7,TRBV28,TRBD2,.,TGTGCCAGCAGTCCCGGACTAGCGGGAACCTACGAGCAGTACTTC,CASSPGLAGTYEQYF
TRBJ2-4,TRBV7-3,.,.,TGTGCCAGCAGCTTAACAGGGACCCCTGGGGGGACCAAAAACATTCAGTACTTC,CASSLTGTPGGTKNIQYF
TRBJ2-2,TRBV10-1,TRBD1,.,TGCGCCAGCAGTGGGAGAGGGACAGGGGGAAACACCGGGGAGCTGTTTTTT,CASSGRGTGGNTGELFF
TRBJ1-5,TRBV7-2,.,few,TGTGCCAGCAGCCTCACGGGGGGTTACGGACAGCCCCAGCATTTT,CASSLTGGYGQPQHF
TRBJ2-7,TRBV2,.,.,TGTGCCAGCAGTCCGGACAGATCTATCTACGAGCAGTACTTC,CASSPDRSIYEQYF
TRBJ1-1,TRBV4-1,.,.,TGCGCCAGCAGCCGACCAGGCAGGGACGGAGCTTTCTTT,CASSRPGRDGAFF